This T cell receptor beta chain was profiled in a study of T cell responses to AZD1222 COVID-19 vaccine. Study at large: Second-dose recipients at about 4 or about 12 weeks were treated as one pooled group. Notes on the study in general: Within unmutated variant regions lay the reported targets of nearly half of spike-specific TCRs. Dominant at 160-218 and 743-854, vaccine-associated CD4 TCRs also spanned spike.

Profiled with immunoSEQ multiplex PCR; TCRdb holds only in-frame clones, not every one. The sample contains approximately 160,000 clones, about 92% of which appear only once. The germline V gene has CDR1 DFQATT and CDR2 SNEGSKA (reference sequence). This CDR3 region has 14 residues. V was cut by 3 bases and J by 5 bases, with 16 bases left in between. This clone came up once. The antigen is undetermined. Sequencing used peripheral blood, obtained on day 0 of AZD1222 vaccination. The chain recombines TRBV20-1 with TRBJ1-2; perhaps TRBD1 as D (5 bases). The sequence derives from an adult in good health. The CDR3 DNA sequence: TGCAGTGCTAGTTCGCAGGGCGGGTCTTATGGCTACACCTTC. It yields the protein CSASSQGGSYGYTF.